Each of the 10 T cell receptor beta chains below was sequenced from the same sample in a study of blood T cell repertoires in COVID-19. The repertoire was sequenced with immunoSEQ multiplex PCR; TCRdb's copy has only in-frame clones and lacks some. The sample carries about 200,000 clones, about four fifths recorded once. Sample: PBMCs or T cells enriched from blood (not recorded which). The receptors come from a man aged 40-50 years who had recovered from COVID-19.

The chain uses TRBV19 and TRBJ1-1; 7 nucleotides match TRBD1. The V gene's germline CDR1 is LNHDA and CDR2 SQIVND (reference sequence). The CDR3 has 15 residues. V shed 7 bases, J shed 2 bases, and the junction held 10 bases outside the gene matches. CDR3 in DNA: TGTGCCAGTACCCTGTCGACAGGGTTAAACACTGAAGCTTTCTTT. This translates into CASTLSTGLNTEAFF.

The chain joins TRBV5-1 to TRBJ2-3; 16 bases match TRBD2. The length of the CDR3 is 15 residues. Germline lookup yields CDR1 SGHRS and CDR2 YFSETQ. V lost 4 bases, J lost 8 bases, and 4 bases stayed unmatched. For the CDR3, the DNA is TGCGCCAGCAGCACCGGGACTAGCGGGGGGGTTACGCAGTATTTT. Protein product: CASSTGTSGGVTQYF.

This clone appeared a single time. The V gene is TRBV6-1, the J gene TRBJ1-2; D not certain. There are 13 residues in the CDR3. V was shortened by 3 bases and J by 1 base, with 6 bases between the two germline ends. CDR1 is MNHNS, CDR2 SASEGT, per germline. The CDR3 DNA follows: TGTGCCAGCAGTGATATAAATAACTATGGCTACACCTTC. Amino acid sequence: CASSDINNYGYTF.

The gene calls are TRBV5-5 and TRBJ1-2, with D tentatively TRBD1 (5 bases). V gave up 1 base and J gave up 6 bases, with 10 bases separating them. CDR1 and CDR2 from the germline V gene are SGHKS and YYEKEE (reference sequence). CDR3 length: 13 residues. In nucleotides, the CDR3 is TGTGCCAGCAGCTTGACAGGAGCAAATGGCTACACCTTC. Its translation is CASSLTGANGYTF.

CDR3 region: CASSLLQGTYGYTF. The CDR3 DNA follows: TGTGCCAGCAGTTTACTTCAGGGGACCTATGGCTACACCTTC. The genes are TRBV28 and TRBJ1-2; TRBD1 is a possible D gene (6 bases). The CDR3 sequence is 14 residues long. V dropped 2 bases and J dropped 4 bases, with 11 bases sitting between them. Germline assignment: CDR1 MDHEN and CDR2 SYDVKM.

The rearrangement links TRBV12-3 or TRBV12-4 to TRBJ1-1; D unclear. The CDR3 extends over 11 amino acids. V lost 5 bases to trimming and J lost 7 bases, with 8 bases between them. CDR3 in DNA: TGTGCCAGCAGTACATCCGTTGAAGCTTTCTTT. Its protein product is CASSTSVEAFF.

V and J are TRBV5-1 and TRBJ1-6; D gene uncertain. Germline values: CDR1 SGHRS, CDR2 YFSETQ. Trimming stripped 0 bases from V and 1 base from J, with 5 bases between. The CDR3 runs 15 residues. The chain's CDR3 is CASSLVRSYNSPLHF. The DNA of the CDR3 is TGCGCCAGCAGCTTGGTCAGGTCCTATAATTCACCCCTCCACTTT.

DNA for the CDR3: TGTGCCAGCAGCCAAGGTCTCGGGGTAGGGTCACCCCTCCACTTT. It codes for CASSQGLGVGSPLHF. The chain recombines TRBV14 with TRBJ1-6, with D uncertain. This CDR3 contains 15 residues. CDR1 SGHDN and CDR2 FVKESK come from the germline V gene. With 1 base removed from V and 10 bases from J, the gap between germline ends came to 14 bases.

Written as DNA, the CDR3 is TGTGCCAGCAGCTTACCGGGACAGGGCACCTACGAGCAGTACTTC. The encoded protein is CASSLPGQGTYEQYF. The chain links TRBV5-4 to TRBJ2-7, with 9 nucleotides matching TRBD1. The V gene's germline CDR1 is SGHNT and CDR2 YYREEE (reference sequence). After removal of 2 bases from V and 2 bases from J, the junction contained 5 bases not matched to a gene. The length of the CDR3 is 15 residues.

The J gene is TRBJ1-4, the V gene TRBV19; 11 positions agree with TRBD1. Unmatched junction bases numbered 7, after V lost 7 bases and J lost 3 bases. Germline CDR1 LNHDA, CDR2 SQIVND (reference sequence). The CDR3 loop spans 16 amino acids. The CDR3 DNA reads as TGTGCCAGTAAGGACAGGGGGCGATCGGCTAATGAAAAACTGTTTTTT. It specifies CASKDRGRSANEKLFF.